This entry lists 17 T cell receptor beta chains sequenced from one sample in a study of blood T cell repertoires in COVID-19. Assay: immunoSEQ multiplex PCR; the TCRdb copy retains only in-frame clones and omits some. Of 450,000 to 500,000 clones listed, roughly nine tenths are singletons. The sample was PBMCs or T cells enriched from blood (not recorded which). Receptor source: a woman in her fifties or sixties who had recovered from COVID-19.

The chain links TRBV3-1 (or the pseudogene TRBV3-2) to TRBJ2-7, with a tentative D call TRBD1 (5 bases). This CDR3 region has 14 residues. Germline CDR1 LGHDT, CDR2 YNNKEL (reference sequence). V was trimmed by 5 bases and J by 0 bases, leaving 11 bases between them. CDR3 sequence: CASSKQTDSYEQYF. In DNA form, the CDR3 reads TGTGCCAGCAGCAAACAGACAGACTCCTACGAGCAGTACTTC.

The chain employs TRBV4-1 and TRBJ1-4, with D perhaps TRBD1 (5 bases). V was shortened by 1 base and J by 6 bases, with 15 bases between the two germline ends. Germline V lookup: CDR1 MGHRA, CDR2 YSYEKL. CDR3 length: 16 amino acids. The DNA of the CDR3 is TGCGCCAGCAGCCAAGCATCAGGAGTAGGGGATGAAAAACTGTTTTTT. It yields the protein CASSQASGVGDEKLFF.

The chain has TRBV7-8 and TRBJ2-3; the match to TRBD2 covers 11 bases. This CDR3 has 16 residues. Per germline, CDR1 SGHVS and CDR2 FQNEAQ. Trimming took 5 bases from V and 4 from J; bases not matched to a gene: 8. The CDR3 region has the DNA TGTGCCAGCAGCGACCTTAGCGGGGGGGCCGCAGATACGCAGTATTTT. Its translation: CASSDLSGGAADTQYF.

The rearrangement uses TRBV5-1 and TRBJ1-2, with a tentative D call TRBD1 (6 bases). This CDR3 has 14 amino acids. In germline, CDR1 is SGHRS, CDR2 YFSETQ. The ends were cut back, 3 bases at V and 4 bases at J, with 13 bases in the middle. The CDR3 DNA sequence: TGCGCCAGCAGCTCTCAGGGGCAAAGCTATGGCTACACCTTC. Translating gives CASSSQGQSYGYTF. Supplemented by reference TRBV5-1 and TRBJ1-2, the full variable domain reads KAGVTQTPRYLIKTRGQQVTLSCSPISGHRSVSWYQQTPGQGLQFLFEYFSETQRNKGNFPGRFSGRQFSNSRSEMNVSTLELGDSALYLCASSSQGQSYGYTFGSGTRLTVV.

As DNA, the CDR3 is TGTGCCAGCAGTGTGGGGACAGGGTGGGCTGAGCAGTTCTTC. Its protein is CASSVGTGWAEQFF. The V call is TRBV2, the J call TRBJ2-1; 9 positions match TRBD1. The V gene end was trimmed by 4 bases and the J gene end by 9 bases; junction bases not matched to a gene: 7. CDR1 is SNHLY, CDR2 FYNNEI, per germline. The CDR3 is 14 residues long.

This clone was counted only a few times. This CDR3 is CASSHGAGDLWWDTEAFF. CDR3 sequence (DNA): TGTGCCAGCAGTCACGGGGCAGGGGATTTGTGGTGGGACACTGAAGCTTTCTTT. The gene calls are TRBV6-6 and TRBJ1-1, with TRBD1 as a possible D gene (6 bases). In germline, CDR1 is MNHNY, CDR2 SVGAGI (reference sequence). The V gene lost 5 bases and the J gene lost 3 bases, with 25 bases spanning the gap. The CDR3 consists of 18 residues.

The chain combines TRBV15 with TRBJ1-6; D is possibly TRBD1 (5 bases). The V end lost 3 bases, the J end lost 6 bases, and 12 bases lay between the germline ends. CDR3 length equals 15 residues. Germline V lookup: CDR1 LNHNV, CDR2 YYDKDF (reference sequence). CDR3 bases: TGTGCCACCAGCAGCTCTCGGGGGTCTAATTCACCCCTCCACTTT. The encoded protein is CATSSSRGSNSPLHF.

The CDR3 DNA follows: TGTGCCAGCAGTTCGGGGGGAGTCGACTATGGCTACACCTTC. It encodes CASSSGGVDYGYTF. The chain links TRBV27 to TRBJ1-2, with TRBD1 as a possible D gene (5 bases). The V end lost 4 bases, the J end lost 3 bases, and 12 bases lay between the germline ends. The CDR3 totals 14 residues. The germline CDR1 and CDR2 sequences are MNHEY and SMNVEV (reference sequence).

This chain joins TRBV19 and TRBJ1-1, with D unclear. From germline, CDR1 is LNHDA and CDR2 SQIVND (reference sequence). V dropped 4 bases and J dropped 6 bases, with 18 bases sitting between them. This CDR3 contains 15 residues. Here the CDR3 reads CASSTRPERVSEAFF. CDR3 nucleotide sequence: TGTGCCAGTAGTACCCGTCCCGAGAGGGTGTCTGAAGCTTTCTTT.

Here the CDR3 reads CASSLGPGAQPQHF. The CDR3 coding sequence is TGTGCCAGCAGCTTAGGCCCTGGGGCTCAGCCCCAGCATTTT. This chain joins TRBV7-9 and TRBJ1-5, with D possibly being TRBD1 (5 bases). CDR1 is SEHNR and CDR2 is FQNEAQ in the germline V gene (reference sequence). The V gene lost 1 base and the J gene lost 6 bases, with 10 bases spanning the gap. This CDR3 comprises 14 residues.

The CDR3 sequence is CSVEVQGASYEQYF. CDR3 nucleotides: TGCAGCGTTGAGGTTCAGGGGGCATCCTACGAGCAGTACTTC. The chain recombines TRBV29-1 with TRBJ2-7; 8 bases map to TRBD1. The CDR3 covers 14 residues. Germline V gene sequence: CDR1 SQVTM, CDR2 ANQGSEA. V dropped 3 bases and J dropped 1; count of bases not matched to a gene: 5.

The chain couples TRBV5-1 to TRBJ1-5; D call uncertain. With 4 bases removed from V and 5 bases from J, the gap between germline ends came to 16 bases. The CDR3 is 15 amino acids. The germline CDR1 and CDR2 sequences are SGHRS and YFSETQ. For the CDR3, the DNA is TGCGCCAGCAGCGGGAGCGGCAGCCCCTATCAGCCCCAGCATTTT. It encodes CASSGSGSPYQPQHF.

This chain links TRBV3-1 (or the pseudogene TRBV3-2) with TRBJ1-2, with a weak D call TRBD1 (6 bases). Germline CDR1 is LGHDT and CDR2 is YNNKEL (reference sequence). The germline V and J ends were trimmed by 2 bases and 4 bases, with 11 bases remaining between them. The CDR3 spans 14 residues. CDR3 DNA sequence: TGTGCCAGCAGCCAACTCAGGGGACCCTATGGCTACACCTTC. Translated: CASSQLRGPYGYTF.

The rearrangement links TRBV4-1 to TRBJ2-3, with 9 positions matching TRBD1. CDR3 length: 17 amino acids. Germline trimming cut 6 bases from V and 7 bases from J; bases unmatched to any gene: 17. Germline CDR1 is MGHRA and CDR2 is YSYEKL. The CDR3 DNA reads TGCGCCAGCAGTCCCAGGCCCCGGACAGGGGATACGTATACGCAGTATTTT. It is translated as CASSPRPRTGDTYTQYF.

The chain couples TRBV9 to TRBJ1-6; D is undetermined. This CDR3 has 15 residues. Germline values: CDR1 SGDLS, CDR2 YYNGEE. Trimming took off 1 base at V and 8 bases at J, with 13 bases between the two ends. CDR3 DNA sequence: TGTGCCAGCAGCGTATTGGTAACCCCGGATTCACCCCTCCACTTT. Amino acids: CASSVLVTPDSPLHF. Full variable domain (remainder filled in from reference TRBV9 and TRBJ1-6): DSGVTQTPKHLITATGQRVTLRCSPRSGDLSVYWYQQSLDQGLQFLIQYYNGEERAKGNILERFSAQQFPDLHSELNLSSLELGDSALYFCASSVLVTPDSPLHFGNGTRLTVT.

J is TRBJ2-1 and V is TRBV5-1; 9 bases fit TRBD1. The CDR3 is 15 amino acids. Trimming at V came to 4 bases and at J to 6 bases, leaving 8 bases not matched to a gene. CDR1 SGHRS and CDR2 YFSETQ come from the germline V gene. CDR3 DNA sequence: TGCGCCAGCAGCGGACCGGGACAGGGAGGCAATGAGCAGTTCTTC. Its translation is CASSGPGQGGNEQFF.

The chain couples TRBV18 to TRBJ2-5; D is perhaps TRBD1 (6 bases). This CDR3 is built from 15 residues. Trimming left V 3 bases short and J 1 base short, with 12 bases between. Germline V gives CDR1 KGHSH, CDR2 LQKENI. This CDR3 is CASSPRTDPQETQYF. Here the CDR3 DNA reads TGTGCCAGCTCACCGAGGACAGACCCCCAAGAGACCCAGTACTTC.